Below, 18 T cell receptor beta chains from the same sample are listed, as sequenced in a study of T cell changes during pregnancy in multiple sclerosis. Using immunoSEQ multiplex PCR, the repertoire was profiled, and TCRdb retains in-frame clones only, with some absent. The profile shows tens of thousands of clones, less than 95% of them singletons. The specimen comprised CD8+ T cells from peripheral blood mononuclear cells, sampled in the second trimester of pregnancy. Source of these receptors: a female donor with multiple sclerosis, enrolled in a pregnancy study.

The chain links TRBV7-9 to TRBJ1-1; D gene uncertain. The V gene lost 0 bases and the J gene lost 1 base, with 6 bases spanning the gap. This CDR3 region has 14 residues. Germline V gene sequence: CDR1 SEHNR, CDR2 FQNEAQ (reference sequence). CDR3 in DNA: TGTGCCAGCAGCTTAGCATTCGGGAACACTGAAGCTTTCTTT. This encodes CASSLAFGNTEAFF.

The chain combines TRBV6-1 with TRBJ2-3; 7 positions agree with TRBD1. J lost 2 bases, V lost 4 bases, and 3 bases had no gene match. The CDR3 has 14 amino acids. The germline gives CDR1 MNHNS, CDR2 SASEGT. Here the CDR3 reads CASSVGQHTDTQYF. The CDR3 DNA reads as TGTGCCAGCAGTGTGGGACAGCACACAGATACGCAGTATTTT.

With respect to this clone: The sample has other DNA sequences that encode this CDR3 too. The rearrangement links TRBV9 to TRBJ2-1, with 9 bases that match TRBD2. V gave up 0 bases and J gave up 4 bases; unmatched junction bases: 5. CDR3 length: 16 amino acids. The germline V gene encodes CDR1 SGDLS and CDR2 YYNGEE. The CDR3 sequence: CASSVVLAGAYNEQFF. The CDR3 bases are TGTGCCAGCAGCGTAGTTTTAGCGGGAGCTTACAATGAGCAGTTCTTC.

The chain joins TRBV7-3 to TRBJ2-7; TRBD2 matches 11 bases. The CDR3 spans 15 residues. Looked up from germline, CDR1 is SGHTA and CDR2 is FQGTGA. V dropped 1 base and J dropped 7; count of bases not matched to a gene: 6. This CDR3 reads CASSLSTSGSYEQYF. For the CDR3, the DNA is TGTGCCAGCAGCTTAAGTACTAGCGGGAGCTATGAGCAGTACTTC.

The chain is built from TRBV5-6 and TRBJ2-7; TRBD1 aligns across 8 bases. Germline V gene data show CDR1 as SGHDT and CDR2 as YYEEEE. CDR3 length: 16 amino acids. The trim removed 4 bases at V and 5 bases at J, leaving 14 bases unmatched. Here the CDR3 reads CASSPEYGQGRNEQYF. The CDR3, as DNA: TGTGCCAGCAGCCCGGAGTACGGACAGGGTAGAAACGAGCAGTACTTC.

The chain couples TRBV15 to TRBJ1-2; D gene uncertain. The V and J ends lost 0 bases and 0 bases respectively, with 17 bases between them. CDR3 length: 18 amino acids. The germline CDR1 and CDR2 sequences are LNHNV and YYDKDF (reference sequence). The DNA for the CDR3 is TGTGCCACCAGCAGAGATCCGGCAGGCGTTCTGGCTAACTATGGCTACACCTTC. Its protein product is CATSRDPAGVLANYGYTF.

V and J are TRBV10-3 and TRBJ1-1; perhaps TRBD1 as D (6 bases). The CDR3 runs 14 residues. Trimming shortened V by 3 bases and J by 1 base, and 9 bases separated the two germline ends. Germline CDR1 and CDR2: ENHRY and SYGVKD. In DNA form, the CDR3 reads TGTGCCATCAGTGAAGAGGGGGAGAACACTGAAGCTTTCTTT. Translating it yields CAISEEGENTEAFF.

The gene calls are TRBV19 and TRBJ2-3; tentatively, D is TRBD1 (5 bases). CDR1 is LNHDA, CDR2 SQIVND, per germline (reference sequence). The CDR3 is 12 residues long. V was shortened by 5 bases and J by 6 bases, with 9 bases between the two germline ends. This CDR3 reads CASSYGADTQYF. CDR3 bases: TGTGCCAGTAGTTATGGGGCGGATACGCAGTATTTT.

The chain uses TRBV19 and TRBJ2-2; TRBD2 is a possible D gene (6 bases). The germline V gene encodes CDR1 LNHDA and CDR2 SQIVND (reference sequence). This CDR3 has 16 amino acids. Trimming took 3 bases from V and 1 from J, leaving 12 bases between them. For the CDR3, the DNA is TGTGCCAGTAGTATCCGGCGGGAACAGAACACCGGGGAGCTGTTTTTT. It is translated as CASSIRREQNTGELFF.

The chain uses TRBV6-4 and TRBJ2-2; D is uncertain. V lost 4 bases and J 4 bases, leaving 10 bases between the germline ends. Germline assignment: CDR1 MRHNA and CDR2 SNTAGT. This CDR3 has 14 amino acids. CDR3 residues: CASSAGESTGELFF. CDR3 sequence (DNA): TGTGCCAGCAGTGCTGGAGAGAGCACCGGGGAGCTGTTTTTT.

Notes on this clone: This sample also contains other DNA sequences that code for the same CDR3. The chain uses TRBV4-1 and TRBJ1-2; D is ambiguous. Germline V gene data show CDR1 as MGHRA and CDR2 as YSYEKL. The CDR3 totals 13 residues. Trimming cost V 8 bases and J 1 base, with 11 bases left between them. The CDR3 sequence is CASSPGLNYGYTF. The CDR3 DNA reads as TGCGCCAGCTCTCCCGGACTTAACTATGGCTACACCTTC.

The rearrangement uses TRBV19 and TRBJ1-2; D perhaps matches TRBD1 (5 bases). CDR1 is LNHDA and CDR2 is SQIVND in the germline V gene (reference sequence). V was pared by 5 bases and J by 10 bases, with 17 bases between. This CDR3 has 13 residues. CDR3 coding DNA: TGTGCCAGTAGTGGGGGGACTGGATGGGACTACACCTTC. Translating gives CASSGGTGWDYTF. The whole variable domain, filled in from reference TRBV19 and TRBJ1-2, reads DGGITQSPKYLFRKEGQNVTLSCEQNLNHDAMYWYRQDPGQGLRLIYYSQIVNDFQKGDIAEGYSVSREKKESFPLTVTSAQKNPTAFYLCASSGGTGWDYTFGSGTRLTVV.

V usage is TRBV19 and J usage is TRBJ1-2; 11 nucleotides line up with TRBD1. The trim removed 3 bases at V and 7 bases at J, leaving 10 bases unmatched. The germline CDR1 and CDR2 sequences are LNHDA and SQIVND (reference sequence). The CDR3 has 16 residues. CDR3 coding DNA: TGTGCCAGTAGTATCGTGTCCGGGACAGGGGGAATTGGCTACACCTTC. Its protein is CASSIVSGTGGIGYTF.

Only one count was recorded for this clone. The V gene is TRBV11-3, the J gene TRBJ1-1; D is ambiguous. Looked up from germline, CDR1 is SGHNT and CDR2 is YENEEA. V lost 1 base to trimming and J lost 7 bases, with 4 bases between them. The CDR3 sequence is 11 residues long. This chain's CDR3 is CASSLGGEAFF. The CDR3 region has the DNA TGTGCCAGCAGCTTAGGAGGTGAAGCTTTCTTT.

This clone was recorded once. The CDR3 region is CASSSSGRSGEQYF. CDR3 coding DNA: TGTGCCAGCAGCTCTAGCGGGAGAAGTGGCGAGCAGTACTTC. This chain joins TRBV5-6 and TRBJ2-7; TRBD2 agrees at 10 bases. CDR1 and CDR2 (germline): SGHDT, YYEEEE. The CDR3 length is 14 residues. Unmatched junction bases numbered 6, after V lost 3 bases and J lost 6 bases.

The genes are TRBV28 and TRBJ2-1; no clear D gene. The V end lost 2 bases, the J end lost 0 bases, and 11 bases lay between the germline ends. The V gene's germline CDR1 is MDHEN and CDR2 SYDVKM. The CDR3 runs to 16 residues. CDR3: CASSLGLLHSYNEQFF. Written as DNA, the CDR3 is TGTGCCAGCAGTTTAGGGCTCCTACACTCCTACAATGAGCAGTTCTTC.

The J gene is TRBJ2-7, the V gene TRBV27, with 7 positions matching TRBD1. The CDR3 consists of 14 residues. V lost 3 bases, J lost 3 bases, and 5 bases stayed unmatched. Germline values: CDR1 MNHEY, CDR2 SMNVEV (reference sequence). The CDR3 DNA sequence: TGTGCCAGCAGTTTTACCGGGACAGTCTACGAGCAGTACTTC. Protein sequence: CASSFTGTVYEQYF.

This clone was counted a few times. The rearrangement links TRBV18 to TRBJ1-5, with D possibly matching TRBD1 (5 bases). V was shortened by 3 bases and J by 5 bases, with 11 bases between the two germline ends. Germline lookup yields CDR1 KGHSH and CDR2 LQKENI. The CDR3 has 14 amino acids. This CDR3 is CASSPRTSHQPQHF. The CDR3 nucleotides are TGTGCCAGCTCACCTCGGACAAGCCATCAGCCCCAGCATTTT.